This is a list of T cell receptor beta chains from one sample in a study of tumor-infiltrating lymphocytes in primary liver carcinoma. TCRdb used MiXCR to reprocess the multiplex PCR reads, holding one entry per CDR3 protein. The table shows 90,000 to 110,000 distinct CDR3 sequences, with roughly 85% occurring only once. The source material was liver tumor tissue from sampling region 3. These receptors all stem from a man in his forties with primary liver carcinoma and hepatitis B virus infection. Both conserved end residues are part of each CDR3. The order of the fields is D gene, J gene, clone size, CDR3 length, V gene, CDR3 protein, CDR3 DNA. D genes are given only for firm matches. Size is omitted from some rows. Given values are once, few, many or a class for expanded clones.

>NA|TRBJ2-2|NA|14|TRBV29-1
CSVIKDPRLGKLFF
TGCAGCGTTATAAAGGACCCTAGATTGGGGAAGCTGTTTTTT
>NA|TRBJ2-5|NA|12|TRBV29-1
CSILGSQETKYF
TGCAGCATTTTGGGGTCCCAAGAGACCAAGTACTTC
>TRBD2|TRBJ2-4|once|17|TRBV11-1
CASSFPGTSGTKNIQHF
TGTGCTAGCAGCTTTCCCGGGACTAGTGGTACCAAAAACATTCAGCACTTC
>NA|TRBJ2-1|once|15|TRBV29-1
CSVDLSRANTNDPFF
TGCAGCGTTGATCTTTCTAGGGCCAATACTAATGATCCGTTCTTC
>TRBD2|TRBJ2-7|NA|15|TRBV29-1
CSALAPGTSFYEQYF
TGCAGCGCCCTAGCTCCGGGGACTAGCTTCTACGAGCAGTACTTC
>NA|TRBJ1-5|medium-sized|14|TRBV29-1
CSVTEGQTGQPQHF
TGCAGCGTCACCGAAGGACAAACCGGTCAGCCCCAGCATTTT
>NA|TRBJ2-1|NA|14|TRBV11-3
CASILSVSNNGQFF
TGTGCCAGTATCTTAAGCGTCTCGAACAATGGGCAGTTCTTC
>TRBD2|TRBJ2-3|NA|15|TRBV29-1
CIVRTSGSWKDTQYF
TGCATTGTACGGACTAGCGGAAGTTGGAAAGATACGCAGTATTTT
>TRBD1|TRBJ1-3|NA|16|TRBV4-3
CANSQAATGGGNIIYF
TGCGCCAACAGCCAAGCCGCGACAGGGGGTGGAAACATCATATATTTT
>NA|TRBJ2-7|many|14|TRBV10-2
CASSADMRSYEQYF
TGCGCCAGCAGCGCCGATATGCGCTCCTACGAGCAGTACTTC
>NA|TRBJ1-2|once|15|TRBV5-1
CTSSLETTTNYGFTF
TGCACCAGCAGCTTGGAAACAACAACTAACTATGGCTTCACCTTC
>NA|TRBJ1-1|few|11|TRBV29-1
CNGGHNTEAFF
TGCAATGGTGGACATAACACTGAAGCTTTCTTT
>NA|TRBJ2-2|NA|15|TRBV29-1
CSVEEGVRNTGEPFF
TGCAGCGTTGAAGAAGGGGTCCGAAACACCGGGGAGCCGTTTTTT
>NA|TRBJ2-7|NA|13|TRBV7-9
CASSWGLRSEQYF
TGTGCCAGCAGTTGGGGCCTCCGCAGTGAGCAGTACTTC
>NA|TRBJ1-1|NA|14|TRBV6-2/TRBV6-3
CASRRGGTITETFF
TGTGCCAGTCGGCGAGGGGGGACGATCACTGAAACTTTCTTT
>TRBD2|TRBJ2-1|NA|17|TRBV12-5
CDSGKPSGLGILDEQFF
TGTGACAGTGGTAAACCCTCCGGACTAGGAATTCTTGATGAGCAGTTCTTC
>NA|TRBJ1-1|once|13|TRBV6-5
CAGSYGQTTEAIF
TGTGCCGGCAGTTATGGGCAGACCACTGAAGCTATCTTT
>NA|TRBJ2-2|NA|17|TRBV4-3
CASRQAPSGQNTGELFF
TGCGCCAGCAGGCAAGCCCCCAGCGGACAGAACACCGGGGAGCTGTTTTTT
>NA|TRBJ2-7|NA|15|TRBV4-1
CASSRGFQQGNEHYF
TGCGCAAGCAGCCGAGGATTCCAACAGGGAAATGAGCACTACTTC
>NA|TRBJ2-7|NA|14|TRBV19
CASSPRGTPGEQYF
TGTGCCAGTAGTCCCCGGGGCACTCCAGGCGAGCAGTACTTC
>TRBD2|TRBJ2-5|NA|13|TRBV12-3/TRBV12-4
CASSPNSGGTQYF
TGTGCTAGCAGTCCGAACAGCGGGGGGACCCAGTACTTC
>NA|TRBJ1-1|NA|15|TRBV28
CASSSLSQGGNEAFF
TGTGCCAGCAGTTCACTCAGCCAGGGTGGGAATGAAGCTTTCTTT